The 24 T cell receptor beta chains listed next were all sequenced from one sample in a study of blood T cell repertoires in COVID-19. Produced via immunoSEQ multiplex PCR; TCRdb's table is partial and in-frame only. The sample holds 300,000 to 450,000 clones; almost 90% are singletons and the top ten take under 1.2%. Sequenced: PBMCs or T cells enriched from blood (not recorded which). The receptor set was obtained from a woman in her thirties who had been exposed to COVID-19.

The CDR3 loop is CASSSITSGSGVEQFF. The CDR3 nucleotides read TGTGCCAGCAGCTCCATCACTAGCGGGAGTGGTGTTGAGCAGTTCTTC. The genes are TRBV11-2 and TRBJ2-1; 11 bases fit TRBD2. Germline V lookup: CDR1 SGHAT, CDR2 FQNNGV. V was clipped by 4 bases and J by 9 bases; unmatched bases: 11. This CDR3 has 16 residues. Variable domain in full (rest from reference TRBV11-2 and TRBJ2-1): EAGVAQSPRYKIIEKRQSVAFWCNPISGHATLYWYQQILGQGPKLLIQFQNNGVVDDSQLPKDRFSAERLKGVDSTLKIQPAKLEDSAVYLCASSSITSGSGVEQFFGPGTRLTVL.

Remarks on this clone: One end of the junction does not line up with germline, which may come from a read error. V and J are TRBV5-5 and TRBJ2-7; D not resolved. Germline lookup yields CDR1 SGHKS and CDR2 YYEKEE (reference sequence). The CDR3 spans 11 residues. CDR3 DNA: TGTGCCAGCAGTTTGGCATACGAGCAGTACTTC. Translated, it gives CASSLAYEQYF.

This clone was counted once. The rearrangement links TRBV24-1 to TRBJ1-2; 7 nucleotides match TRBD1. There are 17 residues in the CDR3. CDR1 KGHDR and CDR2 SFDVKD come from the germline V gene. The V and J ends lost 5 bases and 4 bases, in that order; junction bases with no gene match: 15. The CDR3 sequence: CATSASPYRTGSYGYTF. The CDR3 nucleotides are TGTGCCACCAGTGCCTCTCCCTACAGGACAGGCTCCTATGGCTACACCTTC.

The V gene is TRBV19, the J gene TRBJ1-3; tentative D call: TRBD1 (6 bases). V was clipped by 5 bases and J by 2 bases, with 13 bases between them. Germline lookup yields CDR1 LNHDA and CDR2 SQIVND (reference sequence). This CDR3 comprises 15 residues. The CDR3 loop reads CASSPLAGAGNTIYF. DNA of the CDR3: TGTGCCAGTAGTCCCCTGGCAGGGGCTGGAAACACCATATATTTT.

The V call is TRBV5-1, the J call TRBJ2-1; the match to TRBD1 covers 7 bases. The CDR3 contains 14 residues. CDR1 SGHRS and CDR2 YFSETQ come from the germline V gene. J was trimmed by 8 bases and V by 5 bases; bases with no gene match: 10. As DNA, the CDR3 is TGCGCCAGCAGTCCCGGGACAGTTCTTTATGAGCAGTTCTTC. Translated: CASSPGTVLYEQFF.

V gene TRBV28 combines with J gene TRBJ2-7, with D possibly matching TRBD2 (5 bases). There are 18 residues in the CDR3. From germline, CDR1 is MDHEN and CDR2 SYDVKM. V was clipped by 3 bases and J by 1 base, with 22 bases between them. The CDR3 DNA is TGTGCCAGCAGTTTGCCGGGGTTGATAACTGCGGTTTCCTACGAGCAGTACTTC. This codes for CASSLPGLITAVSYEQYF.

This sequence joins TRBV10-3 and TRBJ1-3; 8 bases are a match to TRBD1. From germline, CDR1 is ENHRY and CDR2 SYGVKD. Trimming cost V 10 bases and J 3 bases; bases outside gene matches: 8. This CDR3 has 14 amino acids. The CDR3 loop reads CATAGGWDGNTIYF. CDR3 coding DNA: TGTGCCACCGCAGGGGGCTGGGATGGAAACACCATATATTTT.

The CDR3 loop reads CASSLSVAGVETQYF. In nucleotides, the CDR3 is TGTGCCAGCAGCTTAAGTGTAGCGGGAGTTGAGACCCAGTACTTC. This chain connects TRBV11-3 to TRBJ2-5; 9 nucleotides agree with TRBD2. Trimming took 2 bases from V and 5 from J; bases not matched to a gene: 6. Germline assignment: CDR1 SGHNT and CDR2 YENEEA. CDR3 length: 15 residues.

The CDR3 here is CASAWGASGRSTDTQYF. CDR3 bases: TGCGCCAGCGCCTGGGGGGCTAGCGGGAGGAGCACAGATACGCAGTATTTT. The chain couples TRBV10-2 to TRBJ2-3; 11 bases fit TRBD2. Germline V gene lookup returns CDR1 WSHSY and CDR2 SAAADI. With V trimmed by 8 bases and J by 0 bases, 10 bases remained unmatched. The CDR3 consists of 17 residues.

This clone was picked up one time. V is TRBV9 and J is TRBJ2-3; tentative D call: TRBD1 (5 bases). Germline CDR1 and CDR2: SGDLS and YYNGEE. The CDR3 is 14 residues long. Trimming shortened V by 0 bases and J by 4 bases, and 9 bases separated the two germline ends. CDR3 nucleotide sequence: TGTGCCAGCAGCGTAGTGGCAGGGTCAGATACGCAGTATTTT. As protein: CASSVVAGSDTQYF.

J is TRBJ2-2 and V is TRBV7-9, with D possibly being TRBD2 (6 bases). This CDR3 spans 15 amino acids. Trimming cost V 4 bases and J 3 bases, with 12 bases left between them. The germline V gene has CDR1 SEHNR and CDR2 FQNEAQ (reference sequence). As DNA, the CDR3 is TGTGCCAGCAGCTGGGACTGGGAAGACACCGGGGAGCTGTTTTTT. It translates to CASSWDWEDTGELFF.

The chain carries TRBV5-1 and TRBJ2-7; maybe TRBD2 (5 bases). Between the trimmed V and J ends, which lost 0 bases and 3 bases, there was a span of 10 bases. Per the germline V gene, CDR1 is SGHRS and CDR2 is YFSETQ. This CDR3 contains 14 residues. Written as DNA, the CDR3 is TGCGCCAGCAGCTTGGCGGACGGGAACTACGAGCAGTACTTC. It specifies CASSLADGNYEQYF.

V is TRBV18 and J is TRBJ1-2; possibly TRBD1 for D (5 bases). CDR1 is KGHSH and CDR2 is LQKENI in the germline V gene. The CDR3 covers 13 residues. Trimming took off 6 bases at V and 1 base at J, with 9 bases between the two ends. The CDR3, as DNA: TGTGCCAGCTCCCCGGGGGTTAACTATGGCTACACCTTC. This gives the protein CASSPGVNYGYTF. The full variable domain, with the rest looked up from reference TRBV18 and TRBJ1-2, is NAGVMQNPRHLVRRRGQEARLRCSPMKGHSHVYWYRQLPEEGLKFMVYLQKENIIDESGMPKERFSAEFPKEGPSILRIQQVVRGDSAAYFCASSPGVNYGYTFGSGTRLTVV.

The chain is built from TRBV19 and TRBJ2-4, with TRBD2 identical over 8 bases. The germline V gene has CDR1 LNHDA and CDR2 SQIVND (reference sequence). The CDR3 has 15 amino acids. V lost 7 bases and J lost 8; bases outside the gene matches: 13. CDR3 bases: TGTGCCAGTACCGGTGAGGCGGGAGCGGGAGACATTCAGTACTTC. It yields the protein CASTGEAGAGDIQYF.

V is TRBV11-2 and J is TRBJ2-2; 7 positions match TRBD1. The CDR3 extends over 18 amino acids. With V trimmed by 2 bases and J by 0 bases, 9 bases remained unmatched. The germline V gene encodes CDR1 SGHAT and CDR2 FQNNGV. The CDR3 nucleotides read TGTGCCAGCAGCTTAAGGTCAGGGGGAGCTACGAACACCGGGGAGCTGTTTTTT. This translates into CASSLRSGGATNTGELFF.

The CDR3 region has the DNA TGTGCCAGCAGTTATCAGGGGATGATCGAGAACACTGAAGCTTTCTTT. As protein: CASSYQGMIENTEAFF. V and J are TRBV27 and TRBJ1-1; TRBD1 might be the D (6 bases). Trimming removed 4 bases at V and 1 base at J, with 16 bases between. The CDR3 runs 16 residues. Germline CDR1 and CDR2: MNHEY and SMNVEV (reference sequence).

The rearrangement links TRBV28 to TRBJ2-7; TRBD1 aligns across 7 bases. CDR3 length: 14 amino acids. Losses at the gene ends were 0 bases for V and 2 bases for J; bases not matched to a gene: 1. From germline, CDR1 is MDHEN and CDR2 SYDVKM. The CDR3 loop reads CASSLWDRTYEQYF. CDR3 in DNA: TGTGCCAGCAGTTTATGGGACAGGACCTACGAGCAGTACTTC.

V gene TRBV11-3 combines with J gene TRBJ2-2, with 8 bases that match TRBD2. This CDR3 comprises 16 residues. Germline CDR1 SGHNT, CDR2 YENEEA. With V trimmed by 4 bases and J by 6 bases, 10 bases remained unmatched. CDR3: CASSSRDREGPGELFF. The CDR3 nucleotides are TGTGCCAGCAGCTCCCGAGACCGGGAGGGCCCCGGGGAGCTGTTTTTT.

The rearrangement joins TRBV7-2 to TRBJ2-3; 8 bases are a match to TRBD2. Germline CDR1 reads SGHTA; CDR2 reads FQGNSA. The CDR3 is 15 amino acids. The V and J ends lost 1 base and 4 bases, in that order; junction bases with no gene match: 4. The CDR3 bases are TGTGCCAGCAGCTTAGAGGGGCGGGAGGCAGATACGCAGTATTTT. The encoded protein is CASSLEGREADTQYF.

The chain uses TRBV2 and TRBJ2-1, with D possibly TRBD2 on 6 matching bases. The V gene's germline CDR1 is SNHLY and CDR2 FYNNEI. With 7 bases removed from V and 2 bases from J, the gap between germline ends came to 9 bases. The CDR3 has 13 residues. CDR3 in amino acids: CASISGAYNEQFF. The CDR3 DNA follows: TGTGCCAGCATTAGCGGAGCCTACAATGAGCAGTTCTTC. Supplemented by reference TRBV2 and TRBJ2-1, the full variable domain reads EPEVTQTPSHQVTQMGQEVILRCVPISNHLYFYWYRQILGQKVEFLVSFYNNEISEKSEIFDDQFSVERPDGSNFTLKIRSTKLEDSAMYFCASISGAYNEQFFGPGTRLTVL.

This rearrangement joins TRBV9 to TRBJ2-7; TRBD2 aligns across 7 bases. J lost 3 bases, V lost 4 bases, and 7 bases had no gene match. Germline CDR1 is SGDLS and CDR2 is YYNGEE. This CDR3 region has 14 residues. CDR3 sequence: CASSSTTGGYEQYF. The CDR3 nucleotides are TGTGCCAGCAGCAGCACGACGGGGGGCTACGAGCAGTACTTC.

The chain recombines TRBV3-1 (or the pseudogene TRBV3-2) with TRBJ2-7; 9 bases align to TRBD1. There are 16 residues in the CDR3. CDR1 and CDR2 from the germline V gene are LGHDT and YNNKEL (reference sequence). Trimming removed 0 bases from V and 3 bases from J; junction bases left unmatched: 6. Written as DNA, the CDR3 is TGTGCCAGCAGCCAAGATTACTCGGGACAGGGCTACGAGCAGTACTTC. Protein: CASSQDYSGQGYEQYF.

The CDR3 loop is CASCGDRVFSGNTIYF. The CDR3 DNA reads TGTGCCAGCTGTGGAGACAGGGTGTTCTCTGGAAACACCATATATTTT. The chain recombines TRBV25-1 with TRBJ1-3; 7 bases fit TRBD1. This CDR3 has 16 residues. J gave up 0 bases and V 8 bases, and 10 bases lay outside the gene matches. Per the germline V gene, CDR1 is MGHDK and CDR2 is SYGVNS.

The chain employs TRBV6-1 and TRBJ2-1, with D tentatively TRBD2 (6 bases). With 0 bases removed from V and 0 bases from J, the gap between germline ends came to 15 bases. The CDR3 runs 18 residues. Germline-derived CDR1 and CDR2 are MNHNS and SASEGT. This CDR3 reads CASSEAGSWASSYNEQFF. The DNA of the CDR3 is TGTGCCAGCAGTGAAGCCGGGAGTTGGGCCAGCTCCTACAATGAGCAGTTCTTC.